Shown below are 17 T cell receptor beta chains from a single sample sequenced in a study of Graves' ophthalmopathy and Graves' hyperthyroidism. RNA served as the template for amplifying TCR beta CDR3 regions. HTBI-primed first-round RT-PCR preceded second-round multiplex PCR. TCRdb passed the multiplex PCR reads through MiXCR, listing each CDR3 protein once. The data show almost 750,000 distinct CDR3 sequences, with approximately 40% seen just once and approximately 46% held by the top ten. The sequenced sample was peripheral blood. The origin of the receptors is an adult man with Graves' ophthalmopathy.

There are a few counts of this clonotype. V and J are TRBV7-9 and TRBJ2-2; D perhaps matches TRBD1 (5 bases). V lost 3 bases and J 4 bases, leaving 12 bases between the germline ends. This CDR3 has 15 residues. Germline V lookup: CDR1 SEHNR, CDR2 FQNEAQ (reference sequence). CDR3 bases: TGTGCCAGCAGCTTTGGTCAGGGCCGCACCGGGGAGCTGTTTTTT. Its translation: CASSFGQGRTGELFF. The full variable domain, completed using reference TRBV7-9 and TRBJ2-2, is DTGVSQNPRHKITKRGQNVTFRCDPISEHNRLYWYRQTLGQGPEFLTYFQNEAQLEKSRLLSDRFSAERPKGSFSTLEIQRTEQGDSAMYLCASSFGQGRTGELFFGEGSRLTVL.

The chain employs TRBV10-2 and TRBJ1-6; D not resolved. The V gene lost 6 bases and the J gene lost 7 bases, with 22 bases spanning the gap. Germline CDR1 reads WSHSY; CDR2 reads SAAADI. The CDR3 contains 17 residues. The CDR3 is CASSQSPAFRLNSPLHF. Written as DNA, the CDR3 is TGCGCCAGCAGCCAGTCCCCGGCCTTTAGACTAAATTCACCCCTCCACTTT.

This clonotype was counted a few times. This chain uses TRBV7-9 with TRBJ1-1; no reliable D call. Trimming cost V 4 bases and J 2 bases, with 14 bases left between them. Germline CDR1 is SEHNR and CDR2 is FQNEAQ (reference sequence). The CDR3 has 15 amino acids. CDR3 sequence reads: CASSSSPALNTEAFF. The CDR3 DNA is TGTGCCAGCAGCTCCTCCCCGGCCTTAAACACTGAAGCTTTCTTT.

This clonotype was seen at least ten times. CDR3 sequence (DNA): TGCAGCGTTGAGGGACTAGCGGGACCCGAGCAGTACTTC. Translated, it gives CSVEGLAGPEQYF. V is TRBV29-1 and J is TRBJ2-7; 13 positions match TRBD2. The junction had 2 bases not matched to a gene; V was cut back by 3 bases and J by 6 bases. Germline assignment: CDR1 SQVTM and CDR2 ANQGSEA. The CDR3 has 13 amino acids.

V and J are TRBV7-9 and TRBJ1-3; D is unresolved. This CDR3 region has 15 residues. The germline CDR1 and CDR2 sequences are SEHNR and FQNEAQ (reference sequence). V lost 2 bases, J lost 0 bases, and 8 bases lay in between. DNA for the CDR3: TGTGCCAGCAGCTTAACGGCCCTCTCTGGAAACACCATATATTTT. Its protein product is CASSLTALSGNTIYF.

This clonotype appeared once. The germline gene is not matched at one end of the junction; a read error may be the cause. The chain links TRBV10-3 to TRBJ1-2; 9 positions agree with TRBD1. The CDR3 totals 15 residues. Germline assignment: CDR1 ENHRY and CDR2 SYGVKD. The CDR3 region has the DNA TGTGCCAGCAGTGGAACCGGGAGACAGGGGGTCGGCTACACCTTC. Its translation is CASSGTGRQGVGYTF.

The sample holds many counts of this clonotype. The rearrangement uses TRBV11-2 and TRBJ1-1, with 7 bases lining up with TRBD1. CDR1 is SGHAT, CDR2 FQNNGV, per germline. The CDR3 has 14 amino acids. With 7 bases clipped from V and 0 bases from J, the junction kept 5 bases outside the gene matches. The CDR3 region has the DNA TGTGCCAGCATCTCGACAGGGATGAACACTGAAGCTTTCTTT. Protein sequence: CASISTGMNTEAFF.

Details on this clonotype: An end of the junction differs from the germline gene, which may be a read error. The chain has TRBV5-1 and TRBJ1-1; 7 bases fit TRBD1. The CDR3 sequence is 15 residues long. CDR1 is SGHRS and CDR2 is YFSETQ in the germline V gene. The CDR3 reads CASSSTGFKDTEAFF. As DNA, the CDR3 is TGTGCCAGCAGCTCGACAGGGTTTAAGGACACTGAAGCTTTCTTT.

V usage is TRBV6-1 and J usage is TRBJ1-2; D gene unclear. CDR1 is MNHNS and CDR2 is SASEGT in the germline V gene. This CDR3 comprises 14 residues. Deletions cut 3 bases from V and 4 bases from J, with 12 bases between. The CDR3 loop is CASSEIGLGYGYTF. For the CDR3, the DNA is TGTGCCAGCAGTGAGATCGGGCTGGGCTATGGCTACACCTTC.

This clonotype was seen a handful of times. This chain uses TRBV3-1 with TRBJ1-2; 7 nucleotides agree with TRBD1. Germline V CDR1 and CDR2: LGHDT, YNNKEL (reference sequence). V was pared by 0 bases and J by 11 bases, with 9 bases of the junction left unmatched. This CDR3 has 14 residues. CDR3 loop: CASSQDLGRGKYTF. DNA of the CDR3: TGTGCCAGCAGCCAAGATCTGGGCAGGGGGAAGTACACCTTC.

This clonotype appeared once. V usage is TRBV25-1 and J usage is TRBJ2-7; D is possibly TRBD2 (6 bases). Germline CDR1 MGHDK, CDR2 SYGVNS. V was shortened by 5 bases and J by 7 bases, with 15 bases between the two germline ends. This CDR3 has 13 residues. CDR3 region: CASSPRTKREQYF. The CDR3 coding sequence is TGTGCCAGCAGTCCTCGGACTAAGCGAGAGCAGTACTTC.

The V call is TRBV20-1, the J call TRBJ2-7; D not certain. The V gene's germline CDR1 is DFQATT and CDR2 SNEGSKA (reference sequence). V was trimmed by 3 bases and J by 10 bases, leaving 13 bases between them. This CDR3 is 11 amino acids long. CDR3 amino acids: CSASAGWIQYF. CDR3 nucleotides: TGCAGTGCTAGCGCAGGTTGGATTCAGTACTTC.

CDR3 sequence (DNA): TGTGCCAGCAGTGAATGGGCAAAGTCCGGACAGCCCCAGCATTTT. It encodes CASSEWAKSGQPQHF. This chain joins TRBV6-1 and TRBJ1-5, with unresolved D. This CDR3 is built from 15 residues. The V end was cut by 2 bases, the J end by 7 bases, with 15 bases between. In germline, CDR1 is MNHNS, CDR2 SASEGT.

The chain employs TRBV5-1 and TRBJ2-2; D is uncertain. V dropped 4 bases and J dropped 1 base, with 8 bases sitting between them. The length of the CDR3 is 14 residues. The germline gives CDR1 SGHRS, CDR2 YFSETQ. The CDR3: CASSHLENTGELFF. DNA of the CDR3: TGCGCCAGCAGCCACCTAGAGAACACCGGGGAGCTGTTTTTT.

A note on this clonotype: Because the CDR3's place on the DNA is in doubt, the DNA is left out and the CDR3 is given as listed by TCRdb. CDR3: CASSFYICSAKGQRETQYF. The chain combines TRBV7-2 with TRBJ2-5; the listed D gene, TRBD1, was not tested against the DNA. In germline, CDR1 is SGHTA, CDR2 FQGNSA. With termini counted, the CDR3 has 19 amino acids.

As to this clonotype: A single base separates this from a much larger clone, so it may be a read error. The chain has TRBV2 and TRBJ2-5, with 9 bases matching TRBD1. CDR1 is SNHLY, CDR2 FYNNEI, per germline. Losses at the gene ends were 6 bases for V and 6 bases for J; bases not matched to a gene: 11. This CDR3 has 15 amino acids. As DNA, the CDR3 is TGTGCCAGCAGCTTAGCTCTGGGACAGGGAAAGACCCAGTACTTC. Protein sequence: CASSLALGQGKTQYF.

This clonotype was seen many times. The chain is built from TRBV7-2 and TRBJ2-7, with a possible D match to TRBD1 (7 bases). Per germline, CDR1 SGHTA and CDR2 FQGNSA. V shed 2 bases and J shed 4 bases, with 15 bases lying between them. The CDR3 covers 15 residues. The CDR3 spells CASSLRQGGTYEQYF. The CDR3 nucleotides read TGTGCCAGCAGCTTAAGACAGGGTGGGACTTACGAGCAGTACTTC.